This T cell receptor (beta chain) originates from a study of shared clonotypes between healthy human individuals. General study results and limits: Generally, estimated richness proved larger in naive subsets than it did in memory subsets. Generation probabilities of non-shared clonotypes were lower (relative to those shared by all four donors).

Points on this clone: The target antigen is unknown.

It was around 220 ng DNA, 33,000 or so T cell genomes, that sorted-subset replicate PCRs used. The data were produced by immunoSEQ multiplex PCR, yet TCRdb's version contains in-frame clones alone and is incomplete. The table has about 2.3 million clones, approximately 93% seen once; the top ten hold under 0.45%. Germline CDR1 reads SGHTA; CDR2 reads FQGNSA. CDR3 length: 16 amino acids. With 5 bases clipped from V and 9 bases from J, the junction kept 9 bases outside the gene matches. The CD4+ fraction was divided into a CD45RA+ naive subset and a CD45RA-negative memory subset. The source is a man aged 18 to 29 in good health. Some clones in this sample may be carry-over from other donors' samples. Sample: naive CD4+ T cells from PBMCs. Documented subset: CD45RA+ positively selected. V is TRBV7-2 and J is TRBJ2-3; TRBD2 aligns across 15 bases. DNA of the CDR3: TGTGCCAGCAGCCCAGGACTAGCGGGAGGGCTCGGGACGCAGTATTTT. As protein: CASSPGLAGGLGTQYF.